A selection of T cell receptor beta chains follows, all from one sample in a study of human T cells and chemical hapten exposure. TCRdb itself ran the RACE reads through MiXCR, one entry per CDR3 protein. The sample lists about 190,000 distinct CDR3 sequences; about 22% were seen once. This specimen consisted of whole blood, obtained in connection with sensitization to the hapten diphenylcyclopropenone (DPC). The source is a woman aged 40 to 50 with alopecia areata. Some clones in this sample may be carry-over from other donors' samples. Both conserved end residues are part of each CDR3. D genes are given only for firm matches. Size tells how often a clone was seen (once, few, many) or the class of an expanded clone, and some rows leave it out.

TRBD1,few,TRBJ2-3,15,TRBV6-5,CASSYGTGAGDTQYF,TGTGCCAGCAGTTACGGGACAGGGGCAGGGGATACGCAGTATTTT
-,-,TRBJ2-2,11,TRBV29-1,CSVVGTGELFF,TGCAGCGTTGTGGGGACCGGGGAGCTGTTTTTT
-,-,TRBJ2-6,15,TRBV7-3,CASSLYSSGANVLTF,TGTGCCAGCAGCTTATATAGCTCTGGGGCCAACGTCCTGACTTTC
TRBD2,-,TRBJ2-1,17,TRBV7-8,CASSLREAGVSYNEQFF,TGTGCCAGCAGCTTAAGGGAAGCGGGAGTGTCCTACAATGAGCAGTTCTTC
TRBD1,once,TRBJ1-1,13,TRBV7-2,CASSRDRVTEAFF,TGTGCCAGCAGCCGGGACAGGGTTACTGAAGCTTTCTTT
-,-,TRBJ2-3,11,TRBV27,CASSLSGTQYF,TGTGCCAGCAGCCTCTCCGGTACGCAGTATTTT
-,few,TRBJ1-3,15,TRBV5-1,CASSLGAGTGNTIYF,TGCGCCAGCAGCTTGGGGGCAGGAACTGGAAACACCATATATTTT
-,-,TRBJ2-7,13,TRBV6-2/TRBV6-3,CASSYWKGYEQYF,TGTGCCAGCAGTTACTGGAAGGGTTACGAGCAGTACTTC
TRBD2,few,TRBJ2-6,15,TRBV20-1,CSAQVGGSGANVLTF,TGCAGTGCCCAAGTCGGGGGGTCTGGGGCCAACGTCCTGACTTTC
-,few,TRBJ2-3,15,TRBV7-2,CASSLTPFSTDTQYF,TGTGCCAGCAGCTTAACCCCCTTTAGCACAGATACGCAGTATTTT
-,-,TRBJ1-4,17,TRBV7-2,CASSLSRGLTFNEKLFF,TGTGCCAGCAGCTTAAGCCGAGGGTTGACCTTTAATGAAAAACTGTTTTTT
-,few,TRBJ1-2,17,TRBV20-1,CSARMGAGKASNYGYTF,TGCAGTGCTAGAATGGGGGCAGGGAAGGCGTCTAACTATGGCTACACCTTC
TRBD2,-,TRBJ2-7,15,TRBV27,CASSLQAGAQYEQYF,TGTGCCAGCAGTCTACAAGCGGGAGCTCAGTACGAGCAGTACTTC
-,-,TRBJ1-5,13,TRBV10-3,CAIRQGFNQPQHF,TGTGCCATCAGACAGGGTTTCAATCAGCCCCAGCATTTT
-,-,TRBJ1-4,16,TRBV4-1,CASSPFGRGDNEKLFF,TGCGCCAGCAGCCCGTTTGGCAGGGGAGATAATGAAAAACTGTTTTTT
-,-,TRBJ1-1,10,TRBV20-1,CSARDGGAFF,TGCAGTGCAAGAGACGGGGGGGCTTTCTTT
-,few,TRBJ2-3,15,TRBV20-1,CSARGALNPGDTQYF,TGCAGTGCTAGAGGGGCACTGAATCCCGGAGATACGCAGTATTTT
-,few,TRBJ1-5,15,TRBV6-5,CASSLGGAINQPQHF,TGTGCCAGCAGCCTTGGGGGCGCGATCAATCAGCCCCAGCATTTT
TRBD2,-,TRBJ2-3,14,TRBV7-7,CASSLSGSADTQYF,TGTGCTAGCAGCTTAAGCGGGAGTGCAGATACGCAGTATTTT
-,-,TRBJ2-7,11,TRBV29-1,CSVGDLAEQYF,TGCAGCGTGGGGGACCTAGCCGAGCAGTACTTC
-,few,TRBJ2-5,16,TRBV18,CASSPSPRTDQETQYF,TGTGCCAGCTCACCCTCCCCGAGGACAGACCAAGAGACCCAGTACTTC
-,many,TRBJ2-7,12,TRBV6-2/TRBV6-3,CASGNTGHEQYF,TGTGCCAGCGGAAATACAGGGCACGAGCAGTACTTC
TRBD1,once,TRBJ2-3,15,TRBV4-2,CASSQGTGTGDTQYF,TGTGCCAGCAGCCAAGGTACAGGGACAGGAGATACGCAGTATTTT
TRBD1,few,TRBJ2-7,14,TRBV29-1,CSVVWTGNRYEQYF,TGCAGCGTTGTATGGACAGGGAATAGGTACGAGCAGTACTTC
TRBD1,-,TRBJ2-7,17,TRBV6-5,CASRASHGQADLYEQYF,TGTGCCAGCAGGGCCTCTCACGGACAGGCGGACCTCTACGAGCAGTACTTC
-,-,TRBJ2-3,13,TRBV7-2,CASSRGREDTQYF,TGTGCCAGCAGCAGGGGTAGGGAGGATACGCAGTATTTT
TRBD2,-,TRBJ2-1,16,TRBV10-3,CAISGFATSGTNEQFF,TGTGCCATCAGTGGATTTGCGACTAGCGGGACGAATGAGCAGTTCTTC
-,once,TRBJ2-7,14,TRBV6-5,CASSYGIRVGEQYF,TGTGCCAGCAGTTACGGGATACGGGTTGGCGAGCAGTACTTC
-,-,TRBJ1-1,15,TRBV10-3,CAISETGPGSTEAFF,TGTGCCATCAGTGAGACAGGGCCGGGATCCACTGAAGCTTTCTTT
TRBD2,few,TRBJ2-5,14,TRBV10-2,CASSQEWTRETQYF,TGCGCCAGCAGCCAGGAGTGGACTAGAGAGACCCAGTACTTC
-,few,TRBJ2-1,15,TRBV5-1,CASSLAGQSSSEQFF,TGCGCCAGCAGCTTGGCAGGACAGTCCTCTAGTGAGCAGTTCTTC
-,-,TRBJ1-3,16,TRBV29-1,CSVGNSTRPSGNTIYF,TGCAGCGTGGGCAATTCGACGCGGCCCTCTGGAAACACCATATATTTT
TRBD2,few,TRBJ2-2,14,TRBV30,CAWLGLANTGELFF,TGTGCCTGGTTGGGACTAGCGAACACCGGGGAGCTGTTTTTT
TRBD1,few,TRBJ1-2,13,TRBV20-1,CSAWTGGPGGYTF,TGCAGTGCTTGGACAGGGGGCCCGGGCGGCTACACCTTC
TRBD1,-,TRBJ2-2,17,TRBV5-1,CASSLDTGGFGTGELFF,TGCGCCAGCAGCTTGGACACAGGGGGCTTTGGCACCGGGGAGCTGTTTTTT
-,-,TRBJ2-5,13,TRBV6-5,CASSYHSRETQYF,TGTGCCAGCAGTTACCACTCTAGAGAGACCCAGTACTTC
-,-,TRBJ2-1,16,TRBV10-3,CAISGRDASSYNEQFF,TGTGCCATCAGTGGGCGGGACGCCTCCTCCTACAATGAGCAGTTCTTC
-,-,TRBJ1-6,14,TRBV27,CASSSRNYNSPLHF,TGTGCCAGCAGTTCACGAAATTATAATTCACCCCTCCACTTT
TRBD1,once,TRBJ2-1,14,TRBV6-5,CASIPGQGNNEQFF,TGTGCCAGCATCCCGGGACAGGGAAACAATGAGCAGTTCTTC
TRBD2,many,TRBJ2-1,15,TRBV9,CASSKSGGTYNEQFF,TGTGCCAGCAGCAAGAGCGGGGGGACCTACAATGAGCAGTTCTTC
-,-,TRBJ1-1,15,TRBV3-1,CASSPRWGGGTEAFF,TGTGCCAGCAGCCCCAGATGGGGCGGCGGCACTGAAGCTTTCTTT
-,few,TRBJ2-3,12,TRBV20-1,CSADAVGDTQYF,TGCAGTGCGGACGCCGTTGGGGATACGCAGTATTTT
-,few,TRBJ1-1,14,TRBV20-1,CSASSSGPNTEAFF,TGCAGTGCTAGCTCATCAGGGCCCAACACTGAAGCTTTCTTT
-,few,TRBJ1-4,15,TRBV28,CASSLRWQEAEKLFF,TGTGCCAGCAGTTTAAGGTGGCAGGAGGCTGAAAAACTGTTTTTT
-,-,TRBJ2-4,16,TRBV10-3,CAISEDRLIAKNIQYF,TGTGCCATCAGTGAGGACAGGCTCATAGCCAAAAACATTCAGTACTTC
-,few,TRBJ2-1,14,TRBV20-1,CSAPTPFSYNEQFF,TGCAGTGCCCCGACCCCTTTCTCCTACAATGAGCAGTTCTTC
TRBD1,many,TRBJ2-2,16,TRBV7-2,CASRGPGQGNTGELFF,TGTGCCAGCAGGGGTCCGGGACAGGGGAACACCGGGGAGCTGTTTTTT
-,-,TRBJ1-2,15,TRBV25-1,CASSGGQGKDYGYTF,TGTGCCAGCAGTGGGGGGCAGGGGAAGGACTATGGCTACACCTTC
-,few,TRBJ2-2,14,TRBV10-3,CAISDTGRDGELFF,TGTGCCATCAGTGATACAGGGAGGGACGGGGAGCTGTTTTTT
-,many,TRBJ2-1,15,TRBV7-8,CASSLEFIGDNEQFF,TGTGCCAGCAGCTTAGAATTTATAGGGGACAATGAGCAGTTCTTC
TRBD1,few,TRBJ2-1,14,TRBV29-1,CSVKNRGPGYEQFF,TGCAGCGTGAAGAACAGGGGGCCGGGATATGAGCAGTTCTTC
-,-,TRBJ1-5,14,TRBV7-9,CASSLNTAYQPQHF,TGTGCCAGCAGCCTTAATACAGCGTATCAGCCCCAGCATTTT
-,few,TRBJ1-6,12,TRBV12-3/TRBV12-4,CASSFPDSPLHF,TGTGCCAGCAGTTTTCCCGATTCACCCCTCCACTTT
-,-,TRBJ1-1,11,TRBV20-1,CSAREQGRAVF,TGCAGTGCTAGAGAACAAGGGAGAGCGGTCTTT
-,few,TRBJ2-3,13,TRBV6-5,CASLKTGTDTQYF,TGTGCCAGTCTCAAAACAGGGACAGATACGCAGTATTTT
-,few,TRBJ2-1,17,TRBV21-1,CASSKAGYNGTSGEQFF,TGTGCCAGCAGCAAAGCGGGGTATAATGGGACTAGCGGTGAGCAGTTCTTC
TRBD1,-,TRBJ1-2,13,TRBV20-1,CSASSHRGGGYTF,TGCAGTGCTAGTAGCCACAGGGGGGGCGGCTACACCTTC